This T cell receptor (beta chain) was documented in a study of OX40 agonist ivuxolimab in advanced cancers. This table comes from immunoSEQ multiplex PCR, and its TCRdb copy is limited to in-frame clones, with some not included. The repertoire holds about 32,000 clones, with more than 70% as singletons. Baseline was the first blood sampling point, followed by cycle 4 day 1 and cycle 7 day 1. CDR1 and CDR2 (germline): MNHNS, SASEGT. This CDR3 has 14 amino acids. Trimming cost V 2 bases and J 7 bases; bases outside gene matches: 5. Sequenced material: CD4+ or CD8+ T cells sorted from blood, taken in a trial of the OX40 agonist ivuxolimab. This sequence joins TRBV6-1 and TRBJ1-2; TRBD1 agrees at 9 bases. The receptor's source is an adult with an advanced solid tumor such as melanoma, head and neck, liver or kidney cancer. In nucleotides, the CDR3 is TGTGCCAGCAGTGAAACCGGGACAGGGTTTGGCTACACCTTC. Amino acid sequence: CASSETGTGFGYTF.